A selection of T cell receptor beta chains follows, all from one sample in a study of cytomegalovirus exposure and HLA in healthy donors. TCRdb's table, derived via immunoSEQ multiplex PCR, lists solely in-frame clones and lacks some. The sample yields about 130,000 clones, 80% seen once. Source material: PBMCs. Receptor source: a man aged 25-40 years in good health and CMV-seropositive. The CDR3 runs from the conserved cysteine through the conserved F or W.

v_call	j_call	cdr3_aa
TRBV30	TRBJ1-1	CAWKPTEAFF
TRBV19	TRBJ2-7	CASSIGLADNYEQYF
TRBV11-2	TRBJ2-7	CASSLDSRAEQYF
TRBV6-1	TRBJ2-7	CASSDTLDPREQYF
TRBV7-7	TRBJ2-7	CASSSGTSGGPTYEQYF
TRBV9	TRBJ1-5	CASSLSSNQPQHF
TRBV6-5	TRBJ1-4	CASSYSTVGEKLFF
TRBV13	TRBJ1-2	CASSFTDREHYGYTF
TRBV19	TRBJ1-5	CASSRETNQPQHF
TRBV2	TRBJ2-1	CASTGYLYNEQFF
TRBV13	TRBJ1-3	CASRRGFSGNTIYF
TRBV4-2	TRBJ1-1	CASSQGGGYAFF
TRBV2	TRBJ2-2	CASSENTGGTGELFF
TRBV28	TRBJ2-3	CASRAGLAGGLYTQYF
TRBV7-9	TRBJ1-5	CASSFAGQGGRNQPQHF
TRBV6-1	.	CASSEHRDRQYEQYF
TRBV6-5	TRBJ1-6	CASRTDPYNSPLHF
TRBV6-1	TRBJ2-5	CATLGRPGQQETQYF
TRBV18	TRBJ1-4	CASSPTGTGPGEKLFF
TRBV6-5	TRBJ1-2	CASSRQTGQSNGYTF
TRBV12-5	TRBJ2-6	CASGIAGLSSGANVLTF
TRBV20-1	TRBJ2-7	CSASLGYEQYF
TRBV6-1	TRBJ1-3	CASSERPGAGNTIYF
TRBV28	TRBJ2-5	CASSATGIEETQYF
TRBV18	TRBJ1-2	CASSPPGRTGSTRGGYTF
TRBV5-1	TRBJ1-5	CASSLNRGESPQHF
TRBV5-1	TRBJ2-1	CASSPQGLYNEQFF
TRBV2	TRBJ1-1	CASSERTGDTEAFF
TRBV29-1	TRBJ2-7	CSVIGTETYEQYF
TRBV6-4	TRBJ1-5	CASSEGQGNQPQHF
TRBV5-1	TRBJ1-2	CASSGTGFNYGYTF
TRBV4-2	TRBJ1-1	CASSQDISNTEAFF
TRBV6-1	TRBJ2-1	CATIAAGDNEQFF
TRBV4-1	TRBJ1-1	CASSQEGTGGADTEAFF
TRBV5-1	TRBJ1-1	CASSFTSVTPGQAFF
TRBV2	TRBJ2-5	CASSPGQALTQYF
TRBV6-6	TRBJ2-2	CASSRKGGSNTGELFF
TRBV9	TRBJ2-3	CASSDLTSGGALDTQYF
TRBV10-3	TRBJ1-5	CAISESGAGDQPQHF
TRBV5-8	TRBJ2-1	CASSVDREYEQFF
TRBV7-9	TRBJ2-5	CASSFLGVQETQYF
TRBV19	TRBJ1-1	CASSGNQGRAEAFF
TRBV28	TRBJ1-4	CASSQPSANEKLFF
TRBV19	TRBJ1-4	CASSISGRDGPNEKLFF
TRBV6-5	TRBJ2-1	CASSYSKRDEQFF
TRBV4-2	TRBJ2-7	CASSQATGTTYEQYF
TRBV10-2	TRBJ2-5	CASTPTSVMETQYF
TRBV2	TRBJ2-1	CASTSRGDEQFF